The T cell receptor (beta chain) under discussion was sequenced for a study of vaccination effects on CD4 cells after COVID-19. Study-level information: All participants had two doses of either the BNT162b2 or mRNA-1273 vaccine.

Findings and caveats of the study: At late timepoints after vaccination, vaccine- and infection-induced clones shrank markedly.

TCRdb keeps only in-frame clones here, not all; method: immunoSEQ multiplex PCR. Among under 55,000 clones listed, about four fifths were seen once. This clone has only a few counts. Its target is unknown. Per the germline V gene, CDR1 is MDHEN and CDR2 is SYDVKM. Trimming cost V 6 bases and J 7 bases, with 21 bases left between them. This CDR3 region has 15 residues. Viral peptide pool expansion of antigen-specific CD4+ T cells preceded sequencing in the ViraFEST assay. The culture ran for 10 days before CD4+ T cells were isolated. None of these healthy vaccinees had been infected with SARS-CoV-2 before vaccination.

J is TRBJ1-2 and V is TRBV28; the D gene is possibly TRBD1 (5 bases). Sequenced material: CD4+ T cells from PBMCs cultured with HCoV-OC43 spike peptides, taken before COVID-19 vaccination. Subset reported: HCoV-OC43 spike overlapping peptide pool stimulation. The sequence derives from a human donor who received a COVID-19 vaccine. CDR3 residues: CASSLPESGQVGYTF. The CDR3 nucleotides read TGTGCCAGCAGCTTACCTGAATCAGGGCAAGTTGGCTACACCTTC.